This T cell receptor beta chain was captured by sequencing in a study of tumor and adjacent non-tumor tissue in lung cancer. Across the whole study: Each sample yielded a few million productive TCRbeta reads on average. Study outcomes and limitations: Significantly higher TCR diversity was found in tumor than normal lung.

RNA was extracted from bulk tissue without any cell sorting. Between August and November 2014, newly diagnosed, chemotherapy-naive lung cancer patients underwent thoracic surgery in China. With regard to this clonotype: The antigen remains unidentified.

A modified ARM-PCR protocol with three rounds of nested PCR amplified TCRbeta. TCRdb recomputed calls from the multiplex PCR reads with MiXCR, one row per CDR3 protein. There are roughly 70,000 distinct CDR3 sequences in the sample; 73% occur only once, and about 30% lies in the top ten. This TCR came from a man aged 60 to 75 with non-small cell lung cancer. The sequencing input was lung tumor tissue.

The CDR3 here is CSVLSRGRSGELFF. The CDR3 nucleotides are TGCAGCGTTTTAAGCAGGGGAAGATCCGGGGAGCTGTTTTTT. V usage is TRBV29-1 and J usage is TRBJ2-2; a weak D match, TRBD1 (6 bases). The germline CDR1 and CDR2 sequences are SQVTM and ANQGSEA. V lost 5 bases and J 6 bases, leaving 16 bases between the germline ends. The length of the CDR3 is 14 residues.